The source of this TCR beta chain is a study of T cells after yellow fever vaccination. Germline loops: CDR1 SGHRS, CDR2 YFSETQ. The CDR3 runs to 15 residues. The germline V and J ends were trimmed by 1 base and 10 bases, with 17 bases remaining between them. Study-level results: Within FACS-sorted repertoires, abundant clonotypes contaminating from the bulk population could be present.

This clonotype was recorded at least ten times. The antigen is undetermined. TCRdb passed the 5' RACE reads through MiXCR, listing each CDR3 protein once. The table records about 69,000 distinct CDR3 sequences, 5% to 6.5% of them present only once. This TCR was sampled from a young man who received the YFV17D yellow fever vaccine. This material consisted of CD4+ T cells sorted from PBMCs, taken roughly 14 days after the first yellow fever vaccination. The chain uses TRBV5-1 and TRBJ2-2, with a tentative D call TRBD1 (6 bases). The CDR3 DNA follows: TGCGCCAGCAGCTTGATCCCATCGGACAGCGAGGAGCTGTTTTTT. It yields the protein CASSLIPSDSEELFF.